The entry below gives a single TCR beta chain sequence along with its context. The table lists this clonotype with many counts. Its target antigen remains unknown. Within one base of it there is no much larger clone, and no base qualities were kept. V and J lose 7 bases and 4 bases, and a span of 13 bases separates them. The CDR3 holds 13 amino acids from the cysteine to the phenylalanine. Just the 39-base CDR3 DNA is kept, in frame starting at base 1. For repertoire sequencing, the TCR beta CDR3 regions were amplified from RNA transcripts. The first round of RT-PCR was done with HTBI primers and the Qiagen OneStep RT-PCR kit, and was followed by a second round of multiplex PCR, then size selection and purification. The libraries underwent paired-end sequencing with 100 bp reads on an Illumina HiSeq2000. In the original analysis: Reads were processed with SOAPnuke, discarding reads with adapters, uncalled bases, mean Phred below 15, or no exact constant-primer or identifier match. COPE v1.2.5 was used to merge high-quality paired reads. Each unique nucleotide sequence was treated as a clonotype, and MiTCR v1.1 was used to align the clonotypes to the IMGT TRB V, D and J references. The analysis was limited to V-J combinations with a frequency above 0.0001, which together covered approximately 99% of the repertoires. For each V-J combination, a TCR clonal expansion and chaos score was defined as the ratio of F50 clonal expansion to chaos observed in the TCRdist matrix. Welch's t-statistics and random forest were used to reduce features to some 13 V-J combinations, which were fed into a naive Bayes classifier. Thyroid-blood repertoire similarity was quantified with the Morisita-Horn index. TCRdb reprocessed the public reads (quality trimming at Q25 with fastp, clone calling with MiXCR) and kept in-frame beta chains. Merged by CDR3 protein, the rows form single entries marked with the most common genes and DNA. The V and J calls follow TCRdb's processing rather than the paper's. The sample profile shows roughly 610,000 distinct CDR3 sequences; approximately 21% of them were found once. Around 6.9% of the sample lies in the top ten.

Stable hyperthyroidism was defined as no progression to ophthalmopathy within 18 months of follow-up. The hyperthyroidism patients were 18 to 65 years old and newly diagnosed, with a disease duration of less than 2 months. Anyone with other autoimmune diseases, uncontrolled infections, pregnancy or lactation was excluded from the study. Diagnosis relied on clinical symptoms, serum thyroxine, TRAb, thyroid ultrasound and orbital computed tomography. Using Ficoll-Paque density gradient centrifugation, PBMCs were isolated from over 8.5 ml of fresh peripheral blood. Total RNA was extracted using Trizol reagent, and RNA quality was checked on an Agilent 2100 Bioanalyzer. This entry belongs to a study of Graves' ophthalmopathy and Graves' hyperthyroidism (dated by TCRdb to the late 2010s). About the investigation overall: Peripheral blood samples were taken at the time of initial diagnosis, before any treatment was given. A discovery set of about a hundred patients (around 40 ophthalmopathy, 55 to 65 stable hyperthyroidism) was enrolled to explore V-J signatures distinguishing ophthalmopathy from hyperthyroidism. T-cell repertoires of thyroid tissue and blood were compared in over 5 hyperthyroidism patients. After sampling, hyperthyroidism patients received methimazole starting at 30 mg daily, and ophthalmopathy patients received high-dose intravenous methylprednisolone. In total, 120 to 150 blood samples were TCR-sequenced: approximately 40 ophthalmopathy, under 80 hyperthyroidism and about 17 hyperthyroidism-to-ophthalmopathy patients. For training and testing, the 110 or so patients in the discovery cohort were randomly divided in a 7:3 ratio. An independent validation cohort was composed of approximately 18 hyperthyroidism patients and about 17 patients who later progressed from hyperthyroidism to ophthalmopathy. The study used TCR beta repertoire signatures to distinguish Graves' ophthalmopathy from Graves' hyperthyroidism and to predict progression to ophthalmopathy. The research as a whole found: Most of the expanded thyroid clonotypes with a frequency above 0.001 were also detected in blood, and it was suggested that the thyroid immune response may be reflected by blood repertoires. In validation, the model predicted ophthalmopathy progression with about 71% sensitivity and 72.22% specificity; roughly 12 predicted patients were CT-confirmed with GO in a median of around 6.5 months. No statistical method was used to set the sample size in advance, and the investigators knew which group each participant was assigned to. The 13-signature model separated ophthalmopathy from stable hyperthyroidism with 85% to 90% sensitivity and about 81% specificity in cross-validation, and 80%/75% in the test set.

Specimen: peripheral blood. The chain is made from TRBV12-3 or TRBV12-4 and TRBJ1-1; a confident D gene designation cannot be given. This TCR came from a woman younger than 30 with stable Graves' hyperthyroidism. Some clones in this sample may be carry-over from other donors' samples. Donor details come from another sample of the same person, matched by shared clones. CDR3 protein: CASNQKGPTEAFF. The sequence in DNA is TGTGCCAGCAATCAGAAGGGTCCCACTGAAGCTTTCTTT.